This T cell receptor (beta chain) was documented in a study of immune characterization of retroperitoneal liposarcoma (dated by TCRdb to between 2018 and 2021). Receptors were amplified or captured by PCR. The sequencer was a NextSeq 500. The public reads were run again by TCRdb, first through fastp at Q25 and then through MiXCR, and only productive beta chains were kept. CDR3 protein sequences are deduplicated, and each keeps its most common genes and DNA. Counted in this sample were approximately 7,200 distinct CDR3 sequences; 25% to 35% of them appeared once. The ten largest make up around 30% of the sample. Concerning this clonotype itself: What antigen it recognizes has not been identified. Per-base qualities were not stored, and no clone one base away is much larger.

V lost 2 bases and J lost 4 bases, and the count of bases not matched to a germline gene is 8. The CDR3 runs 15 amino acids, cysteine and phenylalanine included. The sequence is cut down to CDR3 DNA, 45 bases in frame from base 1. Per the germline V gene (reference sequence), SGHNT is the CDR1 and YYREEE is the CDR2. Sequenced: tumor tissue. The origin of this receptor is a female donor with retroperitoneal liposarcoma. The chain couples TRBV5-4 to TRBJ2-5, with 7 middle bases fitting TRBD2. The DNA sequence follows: TGTGCCAGCAGCTTCCTAACGGCGGGAGTAGAGACCCAGTACTTC. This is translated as CASSFLTAGVETQYF.